The clone carrying this TCR beta chain appeared a few times. In TCRdb, the 5' RACE reads were re-called with MiXCR into one record per CDR3 protein. This sample yields just under 600,000 distinct CDR3 sequences, of which roughly 12% are seen a single time; 11% to 15% belongs to the top ten. Germline V gene sequence: CDR1 DFQATT, CDR2 SNEGSKA (reference sequence). Losses at the gene ends were 0 bases for V and 0 bases for J; bases not matched to a gene: 7. The CDR3 contains 16 residues. These data come from a study of T cells after yellow fever vaccination. Sequences were derived from PBMCs, sampled on the day of the yellow fever booster vaccination. V and J are TRBV20-1 and TRBJ2-5; 7 bases are a match to TRBD2. This clonotype was obtained from a man aged 25-45 years who received the YFV17D yellow fever vaccine. The CDR3 DNA follows: TGCAGTGCTAGAGAATGGCTCACTAGCGACCAAGAGACCCAGTACTTC. It codes for CSAREWLTSDQETQYF.